This T cell receptor beta chain was sequenced for a study of T-cell reconstitution after alpha-beta-depleted transplantation in children. Study conclusions and caveats: By about two months after transplant, alpha-beta T cells reportedly arose from several hundred graft clones that had expanded. Recipient T cells and thymic progenitors that survived gave rise to the high TCRbeta diversity observed at day 60 in some patients. T-cell numbers and diversity, one year after transplant, stemmed largely from T cells that were newly produced.

Germline loops: CDR1 SEHNR, CDR2 FQNEAQ (reference sequence). Trimming stripped 6 bases from V and 6 bases from J, with 17 bases between. The CDR3 extends over 14 amino acids. During its preparation, the TCRbeta library received unique molecular identifiers. MiXCR was run by TCRdb on the PCR reads, yielding one entry per CDR3 protein. The sample comprises hundreds of thousands of distinct CDR3 sequences, roughly 14% of which are singletons, and 0.79% rests with the top ten. For this clonotype: The target antigen is unknown.

The starting material was PBMCs, obtained before TCRalphabeta/CD19-depleted stem cell transplant. This clonotype was obtained from a girl aged 2 to 10 with congenital amegakaryocytic thrombocytopenia, due to receive a stem cell transplant. V usage is TRBV7-9 and J usage is TRBJ1-1; perhaps TRBD1 as D (6 bases). The CDR3 nucleotides read TGTGCCAGCAGTCTCCCCTTCGGGGGCGCTGAAGCTTTCTTT. Translation: CASSLPFGGAEAFF.